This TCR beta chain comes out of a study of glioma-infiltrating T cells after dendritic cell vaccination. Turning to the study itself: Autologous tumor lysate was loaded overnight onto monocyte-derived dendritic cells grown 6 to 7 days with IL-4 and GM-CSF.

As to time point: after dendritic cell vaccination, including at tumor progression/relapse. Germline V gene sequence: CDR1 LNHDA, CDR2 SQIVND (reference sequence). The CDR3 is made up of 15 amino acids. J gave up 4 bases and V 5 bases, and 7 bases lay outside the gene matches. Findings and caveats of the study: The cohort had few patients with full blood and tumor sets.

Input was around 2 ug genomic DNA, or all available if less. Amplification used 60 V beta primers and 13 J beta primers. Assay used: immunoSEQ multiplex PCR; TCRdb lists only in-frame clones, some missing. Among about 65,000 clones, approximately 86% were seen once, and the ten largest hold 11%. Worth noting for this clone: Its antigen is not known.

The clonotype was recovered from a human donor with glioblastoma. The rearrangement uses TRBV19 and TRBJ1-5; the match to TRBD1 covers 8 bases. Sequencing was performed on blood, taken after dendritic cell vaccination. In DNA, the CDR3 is TGTGCCAGTAGTCGGGGGACAGGAGAGAATCAGCCCCAGCATTTT. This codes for CASSRGTGENQPQHF.